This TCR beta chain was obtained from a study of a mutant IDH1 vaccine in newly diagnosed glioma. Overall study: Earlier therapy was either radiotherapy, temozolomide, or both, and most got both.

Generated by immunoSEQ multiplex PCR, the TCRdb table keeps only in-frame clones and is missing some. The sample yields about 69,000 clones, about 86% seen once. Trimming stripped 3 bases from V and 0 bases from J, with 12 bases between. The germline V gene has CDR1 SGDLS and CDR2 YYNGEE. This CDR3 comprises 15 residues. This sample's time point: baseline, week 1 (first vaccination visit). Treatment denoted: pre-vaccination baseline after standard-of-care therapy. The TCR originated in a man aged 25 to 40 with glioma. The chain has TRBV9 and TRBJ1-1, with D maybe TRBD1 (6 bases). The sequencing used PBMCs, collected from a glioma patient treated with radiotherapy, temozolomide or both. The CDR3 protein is CASSGEGVMNTEAFF. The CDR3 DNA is TGTGCCAGCAGCGGCGAGGGGGTTATGAACACTGAAGCTTTCTTT.